This TCR beta chain was found in a study of CD8 T cells in ankylosing spondylitis. The CDR3 length is 15 residues. Trimming removed 0 bases at V and 3 bases at J, with 12 bases between. Germline assignment: CDR1 SGHRS and CDR2 YFSETQ. In the case of this clonotype: Its cognate antigen is unknown.

Study-wide findings and caveats: In ankylosing spondylitis blood, a motif of about 8 highly homologous TCR beta variants appeared characteristic. Before this, some motif variants had been reported in reactive arthritis synovial fluid and blood.

TCR beta libraries were made by quantitative 5'-RACE with molecular barcodes. A single record per CDR3 protein comes from TCRdb applying MiXCR to the 5' RACE reads. The sample lists 500,000 to 550,000 distinct CDR3 sequences, about 13% seen once, with about 6.8% in the top ten. The specimen was blood, either unsorted or a sorted T cell fraction (not recorded which). The chain uses TRBV5-1 and TRBJ2-5, with D possibly being TRBD1 or TRBD2 (7 bases each). The receptor was derived from a male donor with ankylosing spondylitis. CDR3 region: CASSLGQGGEETQYF. CDR3 bases: TGCGCCAGCAGCTTGGGACAGGGAGGGGAAGAGACCCAGTACTTC.